The rows below give T cell receptor beta chains drawn from one sample of a study of shared clonotypes between healthy human individuals. The repertoire was sequenced with immunoSEQ multiplex PCR; TCRdb's copy has only in-frame clones and lacks some. Of 2,500,000 or so clones in the sample, around 93% were seen once. The sequencing input was naive CD4+ T cells from PBMCs. These receptors originate from a man between 18 and 35 years old in good health. Some clones in this sample may be carry-over from other donors' samples. Both conserved end residues are part of each CDR3. D genes are given only for firm matches. Size is omitted from some rows. Given values are once, few, many or a class for expanded clones.

d_call: -
clone_size: few
v_call: TRBV27
j_call: TRBJ2-7
cdr3_aa: CASSSHRQGGEQYF
cdr3_nt: TGTGCCAGCAGTTCCCACCGACAGGGAGGCGAGCAGTACTTC

d_call: TRBD2
clone_size: -
v_call: TRBV18
j_call: TRBJ2-2
cdr3_aa: CASSPRLAVNTGELFF
cdr3_nt: TGTGCCAGCTCACCAAGACTAGCGGTGAACACCGGGGAGCTGTTTTTT

d_call: -
clone_size: once
v_call: TRBV6-1
j_call: TRBJ1-1
cdr3_aa: CASSENTGRNAFF
cdr3_nt: TGTGCCAGCAGTGAAAATACGGGTAGAAACGCTTTCTTT

d_call: TRBD2
clone_size: -
v_call: TRBV4-3
j_call: TRBJ2-5
cdr3_aa: CASSRSGGETQYF
cdr3_nt: TGCGCCAGCAGCCGTAGCGGGGGGGAGACCCAGTACTTC

d_call: -
clone_size: once
v_call: TRBV18
j_call: TRBJ1-2
cdr3_aa: CASSLRQENYGYTF
cdr3_nt: TGTGCCAGCTCACTTAGACAGGAAAACTATGGCTACACCTTC

d_call: -
clone_size: -
v_call: TRBV7-9
j_call: TRBJ2-7
cdr3_aa: CASSLEGPQQYF
cdr3_nt: TGTGCCAGCAGCTTAGAAGGCCCGCAGCAGTACTTC

d_call: -
clone_size: -
v_call: TRBV7-9
j_call: TRBJ2-3
cdr3_aa: CASSLYYTDTQYF
cdr3_nt: TGTGCCAGCAGCTTATACTACACAGATACGCAGTATTTT

d_call: -
clone_size: -
v_call: TRBV7-3
j_call: TRBJ2-1
cdr3_aa: CASSPSPGVEQFF
cdr3_nt: TGTGCCAGCAGCCCCTCACCGGGAGTTGAGCAGTTCTTC

d_call: TRBD1
clone_size: -
v_call: TRBV7-9
j_call: TRBJ1-4
cdr3_aa: CASSQDRDNEKLFF
cdr3_nt: TGTGCCAGCAGCCAAGACAGGGATAATGAAAAACTGTTTTTT

d_call: TRBD2
clone_size: -
v_call: TRBV4-1
j_call: TRBJ2-2
cdr3_aa: CASSRLAVNTGELFF
cdr3_nt: TGCGCCAGCAGCCGACTAGCGGTGAACACCGGGGAGCTGTTTTTT

d_call: -
clone_size: -
v_call: TRBV5-1
j_call: TRBJ2-7
cdr3_aa: CASSWGTIDEQYF
cdr3_nt: TGCGCCAGCAGCTGGGGGACGATAGACGAGCAGTACTTC

d_call: -
clone_size: -
v_call: TRBV15
j_call: TRBJ1-1
cdr3_aa: CATSRDEWFSTDLNLNTEAFF
cdr3_nt: TGTGCCACCAGCAGAGACGAATGGTTCTCGACAGATTTAAATTTGAACACTGAAGCTTTCTTT

d_call: -
clone_size: -
v_call: TRBV29-1
j_call: TRBJ2-7
cdr3_aa: CSVPGGTYYEQYF
cdr3_nt: TGCAGCGTCCCCGGAGGGACCTACTACGAGCAGTACTTC

d_call: TRBD1
clone_size: -
v_call: TRBV19
j_call: TRBJ1-2
cdr3_aa: CATRTGFGYTF
cdr3_nt: TGTGCCACCCGGACAGGGTTTGGCTACACCTTC

d_call: TRBD1
clone_size: -
v_call: TRBV6-4
j_call: TRBJ2-1
cdr3_aa: CASSDRGQGEDEQFF
cdr3_nt: TGTGCCAGCAGTGACAGGGGACAGGGAGAAGATGAGCAGTTCTTC

d_call: TRBD2
clone_size: -
v_call: TRBV27
j_call: TRBJ2-5
cdr3_aa: CASTPTSGSKETQYF
cdr3_nt: TGTGCCAGCACCCCCACTAGCGGGAGTAAAGAGACCCAGTACTTC

d_call: -
clone_size: -
v_call: TRBV27
j_call: TRBJ2-7
cdr3_aa: CASSSPGRMLYEQYF
cdr3_nt: TGTGCCAGCAGTTCTCCGGGACGGATGCTATACGAGCAGTACTTC

d_call: -
clone_size: -
v_call: TRBV4-2
j_call: TRBJ1-1
cdr3_aa: CASSPPRGKVTEAFF
cdr3_nt: TGTGCCAGCAGCCCACCTAGGGGGAAAGTCACTGAAGCTTTCTTT

d_call: -
clone_size: -
v_call: TRBV30
j_call: TRBJ1-3
cdr3_aa: CAWGAGVRNTIYF
cdr3_nt: TGTGCCTGGGGAGCAGGGGTTCGAAACACCATATATTTT

d_call: TRBD1
clone_size: -
v_call: TRBV4-1
j_call: TRBJ2-1
cdr3_aa: CAPPAGGNNEQFF
cdr3_nt: TGCGCCCCCCCCGCAGGGGGAAACAATGAGCAGTTCTTC

d_call: -
clone_size: -
v_call: TRBV9
j_call: TRBJ2-3
cdr3_aa: CASSGGGSTDTQYF
cdr3_nt: TGTGCCAGCAGCGGCGGCGGGTCGACAGATACGCAGTATTTT

d_call: TRBD1
clone_size: -
v_call: TRBV28
j_call: TRBJ1-1
cdr3_aa: CASTPTGWKEDEAFF
cdr3_nt: TGTGCCAGCACTCCGACAGGGTGGAAGGAAGATGAAGCTTTCTTT

d_call: -
clone_size: -
v_call: TRBV28
j_call: TRBJ2-7
cdr3_aa: CASSPPTLYEQYF
cdr3_nt: TGTGCCAGCAGTCCCCCCACTCTCTACGAGCAGTACTTC

d_call: TRBD1
clone_size: few
v_call: TRBV5-1
j_call: TRBJ1-5
cdr3_aa: CASSLGDSPNQPQHF
cdr3_nt: TGCGCCAGCAGCTTAGGGGACAGCCCTAATCAGCCCCAGCATTTT

d_call: -
clone_size: -
v_call: TRBV9
j_call: TRBJ2-5
cdr3_aa: CASSAQDLETQYF
cdr3_nt: TGTGCCAGCAGCGCCCAGGACCTGGAGACCCAGTACTTC

d_call: -
clone_size: -
v_call: TRBV7-2
j_call: TRBJ2-2
cdr3_aa: CASSLVYVTGELFF
cdr3_nt: TGTGCCAGCAGCTTAGTTTATGTCACCGGGGAGCTGTTTTTT

d_call: -
clone_size: -
v_call: TRBV4-1
j_call: TRBJ2-2
cdr3_aa: CASSQWLPNTGELFF
cdr3_nt: TGCGCCAGCAGCCAGTGGCTCCCGAACACCGGGGAGCTGTTTTTT

d_call: TRBD1
clone_size: -
v_call: TRBV5-1
j_call: TRBJ1-1
cdr3_aa: CASSSSTGFRTEAFF
cdr3_nt: TGCGCCAGCAGCTCATCGACAGGGTTTCGCACTGAAGCTTTCTTT

d_call: -
clone_size: -
v_call: TRBV18
j_call: TRBJ2-2
cdr3_aa: CASSPPTGSGYTGELFF
cdr3_nt: TGTGCCAGCTCACCACCGACCGGGTCAGGGTACACCGGGGAGCTGTTTTTT

d_call: -
clone_size: -
v_call: TRBV27
j_call: TRBJ1-4
cdr3_aa: CASSFKRGSGLNEKLFF
cdr3_nt: TGTGCCAGCAGTTTCAAGCGGGGGTCCGGCCTTAATGAAAAACTGTTTTTT

d_call: TRBD1
clone_size: -
v_call: TRBV28
j_call: TRBJ2-1
cdr3_aa: CASSLWGQGSSYNEQFF
cdr3_nt: TGTGCCAGCAGTTTATGGGGACAGGGGAGCTCCTACAATGAGCAGTTCTTC

d_call: -
clone_size: -
v_call: TRBV30
j_call: TRBJ2-5
cdr3_aa: CAWNPTGSGETQYF
cdr3_nt: TGTGCCTGGAACCCTACAGGGTCCGGAGAGACCCAGTACTTC

d_call: TRBD1
clone_size: -
v_call: TRBV27
j_call: TRBJ2-6
cdr3_aa: CASSLWTGFSGANVLTF
cdr3_nt: TGTGCCAGCAGTCTCTGGACAGGCTTCTCTGGGGCCAACGTCCTGACTTTC

d_call: -
clone_size: -
v_call: TRBV15
j_call: TRBJ2-1
cdr3_aa: CATSREKGKFYNEQFF
cdr3_nt: TGTGCCACCAGCAGAGAAAAAGGAAAATTTTACAATGAGCAGTTCTTC

d_call: -
clone_size: -
v_call: TRBV19
j_call: TRBJ1-5
cdr3_aa: CATKGRASDQPQHF
cdr3_nt: TGTGCCACCAAAGGGAGGGCGAGCGATCAGCCCCAGCATTTT

d_call: -
clone_size: -
v_call: TRBV5-6
j_call: TRBJ2-7
cdr3_aa: CASSLGGRVSYEQYF
cdr3_nt: TGTGCCAGCAGCTTGGGAGGCAGGGTGTCCTACGAGCAGTACTTC

d_call: -
clone_size: -
v_call: TRBV7-9
j_call: TRBJ2-5
cdr3_aa: CASSNKAGRETQYF
cdr3_nt: TGTGCCAGCAGCAATAAAGCGGGTCGGGAGACCCAGTACTTC

d_call: -
clone_size: -
v_call: TRBV7-2
j_call: TRBJ2-1
cdr3_aa: CASSLASYNEQFF
cdr3_nt: TGTGCCAGCAGCTTAGCCTCATACAATGAGCAGTTCTTC

d_call: -
clone_size: -
v_call: TRBV5-1
j_call: TRBJ2-7
cdr3_aa: CASSLSNSPYEQYF
cdr3_nt: TGCGCCAGCAGCTTGAGTAACAGCCCCTACGAGCAGTACTTC

d_call: -
clone_size: -
v_call: TRBV5-1
j_call: TRBJ2-7
cdr3_aa: CASSFDSSYEQYF
cdr3_nt: TGCGCCAGCAGCTTCGACAGTTCCTACGAGCAGTACTTC

d_call: -
clone_size: -
v_call: TRBV13
j_call: TRBJ2-7
cdr3_aa: CASSLGLVQGGYEQYF
cdr3_nt: TGTGCCAGCAGCTTAGGGTTAGTACAGGGTGGTTACGAGCAGTACTTC

d_call: -
clone_size: -
v_call: TRBV6-1
j_call: TRBJ2-7
cdr3_aa: CASSESRGTATYEQYF
cdr3_nt: TGTGCCAGCAGTGAATCGAGGGGGACGGCTACCTACGAGCAGTACTTC

d_call: TRBD2
clone_size: -
v_call: TRBV7-9
j_call: TRBJ2-6
cdr3_aa: CAASSGRSSGANVLTF
cdr3_nt: TGTGCCGCTTCTAGCGGGAGGAGCTCTGGGGCCAACGTCCTGACTTTC

d_call: -
clone_size: -
v_call: TRBV9
j_call: TRBJ1-1
cdr3_aa: CASSVAHNTEAFF
cdr3_nt: TGTGCCAGCAGCGTAGCTCACAACACTGAAGCTTTCTTT

d_call: TRBD2
clone_size: -
v_call: TRBV9
j_call: TRBJ2-1
cdr3_aa: CASSTTGTSAYNEQFF
cdr3_nt: TGTGCCAGCAGCACCACCGGGACTAGCGCTTACAATGAGCAGTTCTTC

d_call: TRBD2
clone_size: -
v_call: TRBV9
j_call: TRBJ2-2
cdr3_aa: CASSVDPLAGGGELFF
cdr3_nt: TGTGCCAGCAGCGTAGACCCCTTAGCGGGGGGAGGGGAGCTGTTTTTT

d_call: -
clone_size: -
v_call: TRBV7-8
j_call: TRBJ2-7
cdr3_aa: CASSFSYEQYF
cdr3_nt: TGTGCCAGCAGCTTTTCCTACGAGCAGTACTTC

d_call: -
clone_size: -
v_call: TRBV9
j_call: TRBJ2-1
cdr3_aa: CASSVDGGGEQFF
cdr3_nt: TGTGCCAGCAGCGTAGATGGGGGTGGTGAGCAGTTCTTC

d_call: TRBD1
clone_size: -
v_call: TRBV29-1
j_call: TRBJ2-6
cdr3_aa: CSAWTGFNSGANVLTF
cdr3_nt: TGCAGCGCTTGGACAGGGTTTAACTCTGGGGCCAACGTCCTGACTTTC

d_call: -
clone_size: -
v_call: TRBV20-1
j_call: TRBJ2-1
cdr3_aa: CSASPAGEQFF
cdr3_nt: TGCAGTGCTAGTCCGGCGGGGGAGCAGTTCTTC

d_call: TRBD2
clone_size: -
v_call: TRBV5-1
j_call: TRBJ2-3
cdr3_aa: CASSLGLAGDTDTQYF
cdr3_nt: TGCGCCAGCAGCTTGGGACTAGCGGGAGACACAGATACGCAGTATTTT

d_call: -
clone_size: -
v_call: TRBV5-1
j_call: TRBJ2-1
cdr3_aa: CASRDRAAGNEQFF
cdr3_nt: TGCGCCAGCAGAGACCGCGCTGCAGGGAATGAGCAGTTCTTC

d_call: -
clone_size: -
v_call: TRBV9
j_call: TRBJ2-3
cdr3_aa: CASSPRRLGGGTDTQYF
cdr3_nt: TGTGCCAGCAGCCCGAGACGTCTGGGGGGCGGCACAGATACGCAGTATTTT

d_call: -
clone_size: once
v_call: TRBV28
j_call: TRBJ1-2
cdr3_aa: CAAMGENYGYTF
cdr3_nt: TGTGCCGCGATGGGGGAGAACTATGGCTACACCTTC